This TCR beta chain was recorded in a study of T cells after yellow fever vaccination. Study summary: Fractions of low cell number were prepared using SMART-Seq v4 Ultra Low Input. General study findings and limits: A minor fraction of clonotypes spanned both CD4 and CD8 compartments. Subsequent to the booster, the majority of primary-vaccination clones reappeared (roughly 96% CD4, 88% CD8).

Template switching by 5'RACE produced TCR cDNA, adding a universal primer site and UMIs. One entry per CDR3 protein, called by TCRdb with MiXCR from the 5' RACE reads. The data hold a few hundred thousand distinct CDR3 sequences, with about 7.1% observed a single time. From germline, CDR1 is SGHTA and CDR2 FQGNSA. V dropped 1 base and J dropped 8 bases, with 11 bases sitting between them. The CDR3 contains 13 residues. Only a few counts were recorded for this clonotype. What it binds is unknown. This receptor was taken from a man aged 25 to 40 who received the YFV17D yellow fever vaccine. This chain links TRBV7-2 with TRBJ1-2, with a weak D call TRBD1 (5 bases). Sequences were derived from CD4+ T cells sorted from PBMCs, sampled 15 days after the yellow fever booster vaccination. The CDR3: CASSLEGARGYTF. The CDR3 nucleotides read TGTGCCAGCAGCTTAGAAGGGGCCAGGGGCTACACCTTC.